The clone carrying this TCR beta chain was recorded at least ten times. Three rounds of nested PCR, following a modified ARM-PCR protocol, produced the TCRbeta library. TCRdb called the multiplex PCR reads again in MiXCR, with one record for every CDR3 protein. The sample records some 80,000 distinct CDR3 sequences, around 76% being singletons. No cell sorting was done before RNA was extracted from the tissue. This non-tumor lung sample came from over 3 cm beyond the tumor edge. The data were obtained in a study of tumor and adjacent non-tumor tissue in lung cancer. Germline V lookup: CDR1 DFQATT, CDR2 SNEGSKA (reference sequence). Trimming took off 5 bases at V and 3 bases at J, with 11 bases between the two ends. This CDR3 spans 12 amino acids.

The rearrangement uses TRBV20-1 and TRBJ2-7, with a tentative D call TRBD2 (6 bases). The receptor was isolated from a man between 65 and 85 years old with non-small cell lung cancer. Specimen: distant non-tumor lung tissue. CDR3: CSAGGPNYEQYF. The CDR3 DNA sequence: TGCAGTGCTGGAGGGCCGAACTACGAGCAGTACTTC.